Below, 32 T cell receptor beta chains from the same sample are listed, as sequenced in a study of CD8+ T cells in alopecia areata. Extraction and reverse transcription of RNA yielded cDNA as the sequencing template. Repertoires were generated with immunoSEQ multiplex PCR, while TCRdb's copy carries only in-frame clones and drops some. The sample holds under 200,000 clones, about 71% seen once. Treatment described: oral pan-JAK inhibitor, 5-10 mg twice daily. The starting material was CD4+ T cells sorted from blood, obtained at week 4, from a patient treated with tofacitinib. These receptors all come from a human donor with alopecia areata.

The table lists this clone with a few counts. The V call is TRBV6-1, the J call TRBJ2-3; 12 positions match TRBD2. The CDR3 extends over 14 amino acids. Per germline, CDR1 MNHNS and CDR2 SASEGT. After removal of 9 bases from V and 2 bases from J, the junction contained 3 bases not matched to a gene. CDR3 region: CASGLAGSTDTQYF. CDR3 in DNA: TGTGCCAGTGGACTAGCGGGGTCCACAGATACGCAGTATTTT.

This clone was picked up a small number of times. V and J are TRBV29-1 and TRBJ1-4; 10 bases are a match to TRBD1. Germline CDR1 SQVTM, CDR2 ANQGSEA. The V and J ends lost 7 bases and 8 bases, in that order; junction bases with no gene match: 10. The CDR3 has 14 amino acids. The CDR3 nucleotides are TGCAGCGCTCGAAGGACAGGGGGACGAGAAAAACTGTTTTTT. Residues: CSARRTGGREKLFF.

This clone was picked up a small number of times. This chain connects TRBV30 to TRBJ2-5; 12 bases match TRBD2. V gave up 2 bases and J gave up 1 base; unmatched junction bases: 5. The CDR3 runs 16 residues. Germline lookup yields CDR1 GTSNPN and CDR2 SVGIG (reference sequence). This chain's CDR3 is CAWSPPSGGGQETQYF. The CDR3 nucleotides are TGTGCCTGGAGTCCTCCTAGCGGGGGGGGCCAAGAGACCCAGTACTTC.

This chain joins TRBV30 and TRBJ2-5; 7 nucleotides align to TRBD1. Germline V gene lookup returns CDR1 GTSNPN and CDR2 SVGIG (reference sequence). V shed 3 bases and J 6 bases; nucleotides not matched to a gene: 7. The length of the CDR3 is 13 residues. CDR3 sequence reads: CAWRPGQWKTQYF. Here the CDR3 DNA reads TGTGCCTGGAGACCGGGACAGTGGAAGACCCAGTACTTC.

The genes are TRBV30 and TRBJ1-5; unclear D gene. V shed 2 bases and J shed 2 bases, with 7 bases lying between them. Germline CDR1 reads GTSNPN; CDR2 reads SVGIG (reference sequence). The CDR3 has 13 amino acids. The CDR3 DNA sequence: TGTGCCTGGAGTCGTAGCGGCAATCAGCCCCAGCATTTT. Its protein is CAWSRSGNQPQHF. The full variable domain, rest sourced from reference TRBV30 and TRBJ1-5, is SQTIHQWPATLVQPVGSPLSLECTVEGTSNPNLYWYRQAAGRGLQLLFYSVGIGQISSEVPQNLSASRPQDRQFILSSKKLLLSDSGFYLCAWSRSGNQPQHFGDGTRLSIL.

The chain has TRBV29-1 and TRBJ1-2, with D maybe TRBD1 (5 bases). The ends were cut back, 7 bases at V and 6 bases at J, with 12 bases in the middle. CDR3 length: 11 amino acids. The germline V gene has CDR1 SQVTM and CDR2 ANQGSEA. The DNA for the CDR3 is TGCAGCGCAGCAGGGCGGAATGGCTACACCTTC. The encoded protein is CSAAGRNGYTF.

This chain uses TRBV20-1 with TRBJ1-2, with no clear D. Germline V gives CDR1 DFQATT, CDR2 SNEGSKA (reference sequence). With 5 bases removed from V and 4 bases from J, the gap between germline ends came to 8 bases. The CDR3 contains 11 residues. For the CDR3, the DNA is TGCAGTGCTGGCAGTGGCTATGGCTACACCTTC. As protein: CSAGSGYGYTF.

There are a few counts of this clone. V usage is TRBV23-1 and J usage is TRBJ1-1, with 7 bases identical to TRBD1. TRBV23-1 has ORF status, its function being uncertain. The length of the CDR3 is 16 residues. The CDR3 region is CTSGQPTRGLDTEAFF. For the CDR3, the DNA is TGCACCTCGGGACAGCCCACAAGGGGCCTGGACACTGAAGCTTTCTTT.

The V call is TRBV30, the J call TRBJ1-5; D gene uncertain. Germline CDR1 and CDR2: GTSNPN and SVGIG (reference sequence). V lost 1 base, J lost 3 bases, and 7 bases lay in between. The CDR3 loop spans 13 amino acids. DNA of the CDR3: TGTGCCTGGAGTGGACAACTCAATCAGCCCCAGCATTTT. Translated: CAWSGQLNQPQHF.

The chain employs TRBV11-1 and TRBJ2-2; the D gene is possibly TRBD1 (6 bases). Trimming took 5 bases from V and 0 from J, leaving 13 bases between them. Germline CDR1 is SGHAT and CDR2 is FQDESV (reference sequence). This CDR3 is 16 amino acids long. Here the CDR3 reads CASSPRTAPNTGELFF. Written as DNA, the CDR3 is TGTGCCAGCAGCCCCCGGACAGCCCCGAACACCGGGGAGCTGTTTTTT.

The chain uses TRBV29-1 and TRBJ2-7; tentative D call: TRBD1 (6 bases). This CDR3 comprises 13 residues. The V gene lost 5 bases and the J gene lost 5 bases, with 16 bases spanning the gap. CDR1 is SQVTM and CDR2 is ANQGSEA in the germline V gene. CDR3 sequence: CSVFRTATHEQYF. The CDR3 nucleotides read TGCAGCGTTTTTCGGACAGCGACACACGAGCAGTACTTC.

This chain connects TRBV29-1 to TRBJ2-1; tentative D call: TRBD1 (6 bases). This CDR3 has 14 amino acids. Trimming stripped 1 base from V and 4 bases from J, with 11 bases between. Germline-derived CDR1 and CDR2 are SQVTM and ANQGSEA. CDR3 DNA sequence: TGCAGCGTTGAAGGCAGGGGAGCGTACAATGAGCAGTTCTTC. Translation gives CSVEGRGAYNEQFF.

A word on this clone: This CDR3 is also generated by other DNA sequences in the sample. V and J are TRBV29-1 and TRBJ1-2; D perhaps matches TRBD1 (6 bases). Germline assignment: CDR1 SQVTM and CDR2 ANQGSEA. The V gene lost 3 bases and the J gene lost 8 bases, with 10 bases spanning the gap. CDR3 size: 11 residues. The CDR3 region is CSVDGGGGYTF. CDR3 DNA: TGCAGCGTTGATGGCGGGGGCGGCTACACCTTC.

This rearrangement joins TRBV5-1 to TRBJ2-2; D perhaps matches TRBD1 (6 bases). This CDR3 is built from 15 residues. Trimming took off 1 base at V and 3 bases at J, with 10 bases between the two ends. Germline-derived CDR1 and CDR2 are SGHRS and YFSETQ. The CDR3 region is CASSLSGADTGELFF. For the CDR3, the DNA is TGCGCCAGCAGCTTGTCAGGGGCCGACACCGGGGAGCTGTTTTTT.

The chain recombines TRBV30 with TRBJ1-2; D uncertain. Germline V CDR1 and CDR2: GTSNPN, SVGIG (reference sequence). V was trimmed by 2 bases and J by 9 bases, leaving 7 bases between them. The CDR3 extends over 10 amino acids. The CDR3 loop reads CAWSRVSYTF. Written as DNA, the CDR3 is TGTGCCTGGAGTCGTGTAAGCTACACCTTC.

This clone came up a few times. CDR3 sequence: CASSQGSSDTQYF. The CDR3 DNA sequence: TGTGCCAGCAGCCAAGGGTCTTCTGATACGCAGTATTTT. The chain combines TRBV14 with TRBJ2-3; no clear D gene. This CDR3 comprises 13 residues. V lost 1 base and J lost 6, with 8 bases in between. The germline V gene has CDR1 SGHDN and CDR2 FVKESK. Based on the CDR3 plus reference TRBV14 and TRBJ2-3, the full variable domain is EAGVTQFPSHSVIEKGQTVTLRCDPISGHDNLYWYRRVMGKEIKFLLHFVKESKQDESGMPNNRFLAERTGGTYSTLKVQPAELEDSGVYFCASSQGSSDTQYFGPGTRLTVL.

This rearrangement joins TRBV29-1 to TRBJ1-4, with a possible D match to TRBD1 (6 bases). The germline gives CDR1 SQVTM, CDR2 ANQGSEA. This CDR3 region has 15 residues. V shed 6 bases and J shed 5 bases, with 19 bases lying between them. The CDR3 bases are TGCAGCGTGGGGATGGACGGGGGCCAGAATGAAAAACTGTTTTTT. The encoded protein is CSVGMDGGQNEKLFF. Full variable domain (outside the CDR3, taken from reference TRBV29-1 and TRBJ1-4): SAVISQKPSRDICQRGTSLTIQCQVDSQVTMMFWYRQQPGQSLTLIATANQGSEATYESGFVIDKFPISRPNLTFSTLTVSNMSPEDSSIYLCSVGMDGGQNEKLFFGSGTQLSVL.

This clone was picked up one time. V usage is TRBV4-2 and J usage is TRBJ2-7; TRBD1 matches 8 bases. The CDR3 sequence is 15 residues long. Trimming took 1 base from V and 6 from J; bases not matched to a gene: 8. The germline gives CDR1 LGHNA, CDR2 YNFKEQ. The CDR3, as DNA: TGTGCCAGCAGCCAAGGGCTCAGGGGGCAACGCGAGCAGTACTTC. Translated, it gives CASSQGLRGQREQYF.

The chain is built from TRBV9 and TRBJ2-5, with 9 bases that match TRBD2. This CDR3 is 13 amino acids long. Germline-derived CDR1 and CDR2 are SGDLS and YYNGEE. The V segment lost 3 bases and the J segment 7 bases; nucleotides outside the gene matches: 4. The CDR3: CASSGTSEGTQYF. The CDR3 nucleotides read TGTGCCAGCAGCGGGACTAGCGAGGGGACCCAGTACTTC.

The genes are TRBV6-6 and TRBJ1-2; 8 bases align to TRBD1. Germline assignment: CDR1 MNHNY and CDR2 SVGAGI (reference sequence). With V trimmed by 5 bases and J by 0 bases, 8 bases remained unmatched. The CDR3 covers 16 residues. CDR3 region: CASSPRTGTTNYGYTF. For the CDR3, the DNA is TGTGCCAGCAGTCCCCGGACAGGGACAACTAACTATGGCTACACCTTC.

In this sample, this clone turned up once. This rearrangement joins TRBV9 to TRBJ2-6, with D possibly being TRBD2 (6 bases). V lost 0 bases and J 1 base, leaving 14 bases between the germline ends. The germline CDR1 and CDR2 sequences are SGDLS and YYNGEE. This CDR3 contains 18 residues. CDR3 nucleotide sequence: TGTGCCAGCAGCGTAGCCCGGGAGCCAGGGTCTGGGGCCAACGTCCTGACTTTC. Its protein product is CASSVAREPGSGANVLTF.

The rearrangement joins TRBV23-1 to TRBJ1-5; D is ambiguous. TRBV23-1 is an ORF for which the function is uncertain. Trimming removed 6 bases at V and 4 bases at J, with 13 bases between. This CDR3 spans 14 amino acids. In DNA form, the CDR3 reads TGCGCCAGCAGGCCGTACGGCGGTAATCAGCCCCAGCATTTT. Its protein product is CASRPYGGNQPQHF.

This chain joins TRBV29-1 and TRBJ2-3; 7 positions agree with TRBD2. CDR3 size: 14 residues. V shed 4 bases and J 3 bases; nucleotides not matched to a gene: 7. The germline V gene encodes CDR1 SQVTM and CDR2 ANQGSEA. CDR3 DNA: TGCAGCGTTGCATCTAGCGGAGAAACAGATACGCAGTATTTT. This encodes CSVASSGETDTQYF.

This clone was detected a few times. V usage is TRBV9 and J usage is TRBJ2-2; possible D gene TRBD1, 5 bases. The CDR3 has 15 residues. With 0 bases removed from V and 4 bases from J, the gap between germline ends came to 10 bases. Germline CDR1 is SGDLS and CDR2 is YYNGEE. The CDR3 nucleotides read TGTGCCAGCAGCGTAGCTGCCAGGGTCACCGGGGAGCTGTTTTTT. Encoded protein: CASSVAARVTGELFF.

V gene TRBV5-1 combines with J gene TRBJ1-2; possible D gene TRBD1, 6 bases. The CDR3 covers 13 residues. Trimming removed 4 bases at V and 5 bases at J, with 12 bases between. CDR1 and CDR2 (germline): SGHRS, YFSETQ. The CDR3 bases are TGCGCCAGCAGCGAGGACAGTACATATGGCTACACCTTC. This codes for CASSEDSTYGYTF.

On this clone itself: Distinct nucleotide sequences in the sample also encode this CDR3. The rearrangement links TRBV29-1 to TRBJ2-3; TRBD2 might be the D (7 bases). Germline V lookup: CDR1 SQVTM, CDR2 ANQGSEA. V lost 3 bases and J 6 bases, leaving 13 bases between the germline ends. The CDR3 has 13 amino acids. CDR3 sequence: CSVDRGALDTQYF. CDR3 bases: TGCAGCGTTGACCGGGGGGCCCTCGATACGCAGTATTTT.

This clone was seen more than once but under ten times. The chain has TRBV9 and TRBJ1-1; D is unresolved. The CDR3 length is 13 residues. Germline V gives CDR1 SGDLS, CDR2 YYNGEE. Trimming took 7 bases from V and 1 from J, leaving 11 bases between them. CDR3 protein: CASSATSNTEAFF. CDR3 DNA: TGTGCCAGCTCGGCCACATCGAACACTGAAGCTTTCTTT. Full variable domain (rest looked up from reference TRBV9 and TRBJ1-1): DSGVTQTPKHLITATGQRVTLRCSPRSGDLSVYWYQQSLDQGLQFLIQYYNGEERAKGNILERFSAQQFPDLHSELNLSSLELGDSALYFCASSATSNTEAFFGQGTRLTVV.

This sequence joins TRBV7-8 and TRBJ1-5, with TRBD1 identical over 8 bases. V lost 5 bases, J lost 7 bases, and 7 bases stayed unmatched. Germline V CDR1 and CDR2: SGHVS, FQNEAQ. CDR3 length equals 14 residues. The CDR3 bases are TGTGCCAGCAGCCCGGACAGGGAAGGCCAGCCCCAGCATTTT. Its protein product is CASSPDREGQPQHF.

The chain has TRBV30 and TRBJ1-1; a weak D match, TRBD1 (6 bases). Germline CDR1 reads GTSNPN; CDR2 reads SVGIG (reference sequence). V was cut by 4 bases and J by 1 base, with 10 bases left in between. CDR3 length: 13 residues. In nucleotides, the CDR3 is TGTGCCTGGACCAGGGGTTGGAACACTGAAGCTTTCTTT. Its protein product is CAWTRGWNTEAFF.

The V gene is TRBV11-2, the J gene TRBJ2-5; D ambiguous. Germline loops: CDR1 SGHAT, CDR2 FQNNGV. The CDR3 sequence is 14 residues long. V was pared by 6 bases and J by 4 bases, with 15 bases between. The CDR3, as DNA: TGTGCCAGCAGATCAACTATGGGGTCAGAGACCCAGTACTTC. It encodes CASRSTMGSETQYF.

As to this clone: An end of the junction differs from the germline gene, which may be a read error. The genes are TRBV7-7 and TRBJ2-5; no reliable D call. Germline assignment: CDR1 SSHAT and CDR2 FNYEAQ (reference sequence). The CDR3 sequence is 12 residues long. For the CDR3, the DNA is TGTGCTAGCAGCTTAAAGTTGGAGACCCAGTACTTC. It codes for CASSLKLETQYF.

This clone has a handful of counts. This chain uses TRBV18 with TRBJ2-7; 7 bases are shared with TRBD1. V shed 3 bases, J shed 9 bases, and the junction held 11 bases outside the gene matches. Germline V gives CDR1 KGHSH, CDR2 LQKENI. CDR3 length equals 14 residues. The CDR3 protein is CASSPPRTGASQYF. In DNA, the CDR3 is TGTGCCAGCTCACCCCCCCGAACAGGGGCTTCGCAGTACTTC.